The 30 T cell receptor beta chains reported below all come from one sample, sequenced in a study of cytomegalovirus exposure and HLA in healthy donors (dated by TCRdb to the late 2010s). The library relied on the immunoSEQ multiplex PCR assay. For the multiplex PCR, a mixture combining 60 forward primers for TCR Vbeta segments and 13 reverse primers for TCR Jbeta segments was used. Sourced from immuneACCESS, this table was stored by TCRdb with only in-frame sequences that have V and J called. A share of the clones is absent; for the studies checked, an unresolved V gene accounts for under half, and the remainder has no known explanation. This sample is represented by more than 90,000 clones; under 90% of them were singletons. Under 5.5% of the sample rests with the top ten. The sequenced sample consisted of PBMCs. Receptors were obtained from a woman in her 70s in good health and CMV-seropositive.

CDR3 residues: CASSDPGLKFLEQYF. CDR3 nucleotide sequence: TGTGCCAGTAGTGACCCGGGACTAAAATTTCTCGAGCAGTACTTC. The chain is built from TRBV19 and TRBJ2-5, with 7 bases aligning to TRBD2. With the DNA end fitting TRBJ2-7 better, the J assignment may be wrong. The CDR3 length is 15 residues. CDR1 and CDR2 from the germline V gene are LNHDA and SQIVND (reference sequence).

The V gene is TRBV5-1, the J gene TRBJ1-1; no definite D call. The CDR3 is 14 residues long. Trimming pared 1 base from V and 4 bases from J, leaving 11 bases between. Germline loops: CDR1 SGHRS, CDR2 YFSETQ. CDR3 DNA: TGCGCCAGCAGCTTGACCGTGCCGGGCACTGAAGCTTTCTTT. This sequence encodes CASSLTVPGTEAFF. Full variable domain (remainder filled in from reference TRBV5-1 and TRBJ1-1): KAGVTQTPRYLIKTRGQQVTLSCSPISGHRSVSWYQQTPGQGLQFLFEYFSETQRNKGNFPGRFSGRQFSNSRSEMNVSTLELGDSALYLCASSLTVPGTEAFFGQGTRLTVV.

Only a few counts were recorded for this clone. V usage is TRBV7-3 and J usage is TRBJ2-5; TRBD1 matches at 9 bases. This CDR3 region has 13 residues. V lost 5 bases to trimming and J lost 6 bases; unmatched junction nucleotides: 4. Germline values: CDR1 SGHTA, CDR2 FQGTGA. DNA for the CDR3: TGTGCCAGCAGCCGCGACAGGGGGAAGACCCAGTACTTC. It yields the protein CASSRDRGKTQYF.

This clone was counted between two and nine times. V is TRBV5-6 and J is TRBJ1-5; D call uncertain. Trimming pared 1 base from V and 7 bases from J, leaving 9 bases between. CDR1 is SGHDT, CDR2 YYEEEE, per germline. The CDR3 is made up of 13 amino acids. CDR3 in amino acids: CASSLSWSQPQHF. The DNA of the CDR3 is TGTGCCAGCAGCTTGTCGTGGAGCCAGCCCCAGCATTTT.

The rearrangement links TRBV20-1 to TRBJ1-3; D gene uncertain. V was clipped by 7 bases and J by 4 bases, with 8 bases between them. The CDR3 loop spans 11 amino acids. Looked up from germline, CDR1 is DFQATT and CDR2 is SNEGSKA (reference sequence). The CDR3 coding sequence is TGCAGTGTTCTTCTCGGAAACACCATATATTTT. Residues: CSVLLGNTIYF.

V gene TRBV9 combines with J gene TRBJ1-2, with TRBD1 matching over 8 bases. V lost 2 bases to trimming and J lost 8 bases; unmatched junction nucleotides: 5. Germline CDR1 reads SGDLS; CDR2 reads YYNGEE. The length of the CDR3 is 13 residues. The CDR3 reads CASSVEQGVGYTF. The CDR3 region has the DNA TGTGCCAGCAGCGTCGAACAGGGGGTGGGCTACACCTTC.

The chain joins TRBV27 to TRBJ1-2; D is ambiguous. Germline loops: CDR1 MNHEY, CDR2 SMNVEV (reference sequence). This CDR3 has 14 residues. V was clipped by 0 bases and J by 8 bases, with 13 bases between them. The CDR3 is CASSLSLGRGGYTF. CDR3 DNA: TGTGCCAGCAGTTTATCGCTCGGGAGAGGAGGCTACACCTTC.

The chain has TRBV12-5 and TRBJ2-3, with D perhaps TRBD2 (6 bases). Germline CDR1 and CDR2: LGHNT and FRNRAP. V lost 3 bases to trimming and J lost 10 bases, with 14 bases between them. This CDR3 is built from 13 residues. The CDR3 region is CASGFPSGDAQYF. DNA of the CDR3: TGTGCTAGTGGTTTCCCCTCGGGGGATGCGCAGTATTTT.

This CDR3 reads CASSNYRGDEQYF. The CDR3 nucleotides are TGTGCCAGCAGTAATTACAGGGGGGACGAGCAGTACTTC. The chain is built from TRBV6-6 and TRBJ2-7, with 8 bases lining up with TRBD1. CDR1 is MNHNY and CDR2 is SVGAGI in the germline V gene (reference sequence). V was pared by 5 bases and J by 5 bases, with 5 bases of the junction left unmatched. This CDR3 region has 13 residues.

This clone appeared a single time. The genes are TRBV7-3 and TRBJ1-1, with D hard to call. V was cut by 5 bases and J by 1 base, with 11 bases left in between. The CDR3 is made up of 14 amino acids. Germline CDR1 reads SGHTA; CDR2 reads FQGTGA. CDR3 sequence reads: CASSRNPGNTEAFF. CDR3 DNA sequence: TGTGCCAGCAGCCGAAATCCCGGGAACACTGAAGCTTTCTTT. Combining the CDR3 with reference TRBV7-3 and TRBJ1-1 gives the whole variable domain GAGVSQTPSNKVTEKGKYVELRCDPISGHTALYWYRQSLGQGPEFLIYFQGTGAADDSGLPNDRFFAVRPEGSVSTLKIQRTERGDSAVYLCASSRNPGNTEAFFGQGTRLTVV.

The chain links TRBV18 to TRBJ1-6, with 10 bases that match TRBD1. Trimming at V came to 9 bases and at J to 14 bases, leaving 16 bases not matched to a gene. Germline CDR1 reads KGHSH; CDR2 reads LQKENI. There are 15 residues in the CDR3. For the CDR3, the DNA is TGTGCCAGTAACCGGGACAGGGGCCCTTTGGGTGCCCTCCACTTT. It translates to CASNRDRGPLGALHF.

This chain uses TRBV7-9 with TRBJ2-3; the D gene is possibly TRBD2 (6 bases). Trimming pared 0 bases from V and 6 bases from J, leaving 10 bases between. CDR3 length: 14 amino acids. From germline, CDR1 is SEHNR and CDR2 FQNEAQ (reference sequence). The DNA for the CDR3 is TGTGCCAGCAGCTTAGCGGGAGGTTTCGATACGCAGTATTTT. Translating gives CASSLAGGFDTQYF.

Written as DNA, the CDR3 is TGTGCCAGTACAAATTGGCCGAGGACAGATACGCAGTATTTT. This sequence encodes CASTNWPRTDTQYF. The gene calls are TRBV19 and TRBJ2-3; D gene unclear. V was pared by 7 bases and J by 3 bases, with 14 bases between. This CDR3 comprises 14 residues. The germline gives CDR1 LNHDA, CDR2 SQIVND (reference sequence).

The V and J genes are TRBV19 and TRBJ1-5, with unresolved D. Germline V gene sequence: CDR1 LNHDA, CDR2 SQIVND (reference sequence). Deletions cut 5 bases from V and 4 bases from J, with 15 bases between. The CDR3 spans 15 residues. CDR3 nucleotide sequence: TGTGCCAGTAGTCCCCAGAGCGTAGCTAATCAGCCCCAGCATTTT. As protein: CASSPQSVANQPQHF.

The chain is built from TRBV7-9 and TRBJ2-3; 11 bases line up with TRBD2. The CDR3 runs 16 residues. The ends lost 1 base at V and 6 bases at J; junction bases unmatched: 6. CDR1 and CDR2 from the germline V gene are SEHNR and FQNEAQ (reference sequence). The CDR3 coding sequence is TGTGCCAGCAGCTTAGGACTAGCGGGACTCGTGGATACGCAGTATTTT. Protein sequence: CASSLGLAGLVDTQYF.

This rearrangement joins TRBV18 to TRBJ2-5; a weak D match, TRBD1 (6 bases). The DNA end is more similar to TRBJ2-7, so the J call may be wrong. This CDR3 has 14 residues. Per the germline V gene, CDR1 is KGHSH and CDR2 is LQKENI. The CDR3 loop reads CASSPEQGSYEQYF. CDR3 bases: TGTGCCAGCTCACCGGAACAGGGCTCCTACGAGCAGTACTTC.

The chain uses TRBV30 and TRBJ2-5; D may be TRBD1 (5 bases). V shed 7 bases and J shed 3 bases, with 15 bases lying between them. Germline V gives CDR1 GTSNPN, CDR2 SVGIG (reference sequence). There are 13 residues in the CDR3. The CDR3 bases are TGTGCCTTCCACGACAGCAACAAAGAGACCCAGTACTTC. Translating gives CAFHDSNKETQYF.

This rearrangement joins TRBV21-1 to TRBJ2-5; the table's TRBD2 call for D was not verified on the DNA. TRBV21-1 is classified as a pseudogene. The CDR3 is made up of 17 amino acids. This chain's CDR3 is CASSKRLRARVQETQYF. The CDR3 DNA reads as TGTGCCAGCAGCAAACGATTGAGGGCAAGGGTCCAAGAGACCCAGTACTTC.

The chain couples TRBV21-1 to TRBJ1-5. TRBV21-1 is designated a pseudogene. The CDR3 length is 15 residues. CDR3 in amino acids: CASSKEGRGNQPQHF. The DNA of the CDR3 is TGTGCCAGCAGCAAAGAAGGGCGGGGCAATCAGCCCCAGCATTTT.

The V call is TRBV28, the J call TRBJ2-5, with 7 bases fitting TRBD1. With the DNA end fitting TRBJ2-7 better, the J assignment may be wrong. This CDR3 contains 15 residues. Germline CDR1 and CDR2: MDHEN and SYDVKM. CDR3 amino acids: CASSLDRQGKYEQYF. The CDR3 region has the DNA TGTGCCAGCAGTCTCGACCGACAGGGTAAATACGAGCAGTACTTC.

The chain carries TRBV30 and TRBJ2-7; 7 bases agree with TRBD1. The germline V gene has CDR1 GTSNPN and CDR2 SVGIG (reference sequence). V was pared by 3 bases and J by 2 bases, with 13 bases of the junction left unmatched. The CDR3 has 16 amino acids. Here the CDR3 reads CAWSSLGTVIPYEQYF. The CDR3 coding sequence is TGTGCCTGGAGCTCGCTGGGGACAGTTATTCCCTACGAGCAGTACTTC.

The gene calls are TRBV2 and TRBJ2-7; no clear D. From germline, CDR1 is SNHLY and CDR2 FYNNEI. Between the trimmed V and J ends, which lost 3 bases and 8 bases, there was a span of 11 bases. The CDR3 consists of 12 residues. The CDR3 loop is CASSDRLTQQYF. DNA for the CDR3: TGTGCCAGCAGTGACAGGCTCACCCAGCAGTACTTC.

V is TRBV4-2 and J is TRBJ2-3; D possibly corresponds to TRBD2 (6 bases). Trimming pared 1 base from V and 0 bases from J, leaving 8 bases between. Per germline, CDR1 LGHNA and CDR2 YNFKEQ. This CDR3 spans 15 amino acids. Here the CDR3 DNA reads TGTGCCAGCAGCCAAGCGAGCGGGAGCACAGATACGCAGTATTTT. Residues: CASSQASGSTDTQYF.

This sequence joins TRBV19 and TRBJ2-5, with 13 bases matching TRBD2. Germline assignment: CDR1 LNHDA and CDR2 SQIVND (reference sequence). J gave up 5 bases and V 5 bases, and 5 bases lay outside the gene matches. The CDR3 runs 15 residues. In DNA form, the CDR3 reads TGTGCCAGTAGTTTACTAGCGGGAGGGCTCGAGACCCAGTACTTC. Protein: CASSLLAGGLETQYF.

Here the CDR3 reads CAWNREHTYNEQFF. The CDR3 region has the DNA TGTGCCTGGAACCGGGAGCATACCTACAATGAGCAGTTCTTC. The V and J genes are TRBV30 and TRBJ2-1, with D perhaps TRBD2 (6 bases). Germline CDR1 is GTSNPN and CDR2 is SVGIG (reference sequence). The CDR3 sequence is 14 residues long. The germline V and J ends were trimmed by 4 bases and 2 bases, with 12 bases remaining between them.

The chain has TRBV6-4 and TRBJ1-2; D is ambiguous. This CDR3 has 13 amino acids. V gave up 0 bases and J gave up 5 bases, with 7 bases separating them. From germline, CDR1 is MRHNA and CDR2 SNTAGT. The CDR3 protein is CASSDSRGYGYTF. As DNA, the CDR3 is TGTGCCAGCAGTGACTCTCGAGGGTATGGCTACACCTTC.

Here the CDR3 reads CASRQIHLGDIQYF. CDR3 nucleotides: TGCGCCAGCAGACAAATACACCTAGGGGACATTCAGTACTTC. The genes are TRBV4-1 and TRBJ2-4; D may be TRBD1 (5 bases). The CDR3 has 14 residues. V lost 6 bases and J 8 bases, leaving 17 bases between the germline ends. Germline V lookup: CDR1 MGHRA, CDR2 YSYEKL.

V is TRBV7-8 and J is TRBJ2-3; weak D call: TRBD1 (5 bases). V was clipped by 5 bases and J by 3 bases, with 15 bases between them. The V gene's germline CDR1 is SGHVS and CDR2 FQNEAQ. This CDR3 is built from 15 residues. CDR3 protein: CASSRRQGGTDTQYF. DNA of the CDR3: TGTGCCAGCAGCCGACGGCAGGGCGGTACAGATACGCAGTATTTT.

A word on this clone: Other DNA sequences in this specimen translate into the identical CDR3. The chain uses TRBV9 and TRBJ2-1; weak D call: TRBD2 (5 bases). The V end lost 0 bases, the J end lost 2 bases, and 9 bases lay between the germline ends. The germline V gene encodes CDR1 SGDLS and CDR2 YYNGEE. The CDR3 runs to 15 residues. CDR3 coding DNA: TGTGCCAGCAGCGTAGGGACTCGAACCTACAATGAGCAGTTCTTC. Translating it yields CASSVGTRTYNEQFF.

The V call is TRBV19, the J call TRBJ1-1; 8 nucleotides align to TRBD1. The CDR3 runs to 15 residues. Trimming took 1 base from V and 1 from J; bases not matched to a gene: 2. Germline V lookup: CDR1 LNHDA, CDR2 SQIVND (reference sequence). CDR3 DNA: TGTGCCAGTAGTATAGGGACAGGGCGGAACACTGAAGCTTTCTTT. Translated, it gives CASSIGTGRNTEAFF. The variable domain in full, with the rest retrieved from reference TRBV19 and TRBJ1-1, is DGGITQSPKYLFRKEGQNVTLSCEQNLNHDAMYWYRQDPGQGLRLIYYSQIVNDFQKGDIAEGYSVSREKKESFPLTVTSAQKNPTAFYLCASSIGTGRNTEAFFGQGTRLTVV.